A single sample gave rise to the 17 T cell receptor beta chains below, sequenced in a study of shared clonotypes between healthy human individuals. Assay: immunoSEQ multiplex PCR; the TCRdb copy retains only in-frame clones and omits some. The table includes under 600,000 clones, around 95% detected once. Input material: naive CD4+ T cells sorted from blood. Stated subset: CD45RA+ positively selected. The receptors shown here come from a woman aged 25 to 39 in good health.

This chain connects TRBV6-6 to TRBJ1-4, with 9 bases aligning to TRBD1. This CDR3 is built from 13 residues. The J segment lost 5 bases and the V segment lost 5 bases, leaving 0 bases of the junction unmatched. Germline V lookup: CDR1 MNHNY, CDR2 SVGAGI (reference sequence). The CDR3 spells CASSDRGNEKLFF. DNA for the CDR3: TGTGCCAGCAGTGACAGGGGGAATGAAAAACTGTTTTTT.

The V gene is TRBV11-3, the J gene TRBJ2-7; tentative D call: TRBD1 (5 bases). CDR1 and CDR2 from the germline V gene are SGHNT and YENEEA. This CDR3 is 15 amino acids long. Trimming pared 4 bases from V and 5 bases from J, leaving 18 bases between. CDR3 in amino acids: CASSSAGAGYHEQYF. CDR3 coding DNA: TGTGCCAGCAGCTCAGCTGGGGCAGGGTACCACGAGCAGTACTTC.

This chain links TRBV6-6 with TRBJ2-1, with 16 bases fitting TRBD2. V dropped 6 bases and J dropped 8; count of bases not matched to a gene: 4. From germline, CDR1 is MNHNY and CDR2 SVGAGI (reference sequence). The CDR3 is made up of 15 amino acids. CDR3: CASRAGTSGGDEQFF. The CDR3 region has the DNA TGTGCCAGCAGGGCCGGGACTAGCGGGGGGGATGAGCAGTTCTTC.

The chain combines TRBV7-6 with TRBJ2-3; 9 nucleotides match TRBD1. Germline lookup yields CDR1 SGHVS and CDR2 FNYEAQ. CDR3 size: 15 residues. V lost 4 bases and J lost 3; bases outside the gene matches: 5. The CDR3 DNA is TGTGCCAGCAGCTCGGGACAGGGTCTAACAGATACGCAGTATTTT. Amino acids: CASSSGQGLTDTQYF. Drawing the rest from reference TRBV7-6 and TRBJ2-3, the complete variable domain is GAGVSQSPRYKVTKRGQDVALRCDPISGHVSLYWYRQALGQGPEFLTYFNYEAQQDKSGLPNDRFSAERPEGSISTLTIQRTEQRDSAMYRCASSSGQGLTDTQYFGPGTRLTVL.

This clone occurred once. The chain carries TRBV7-2 and TRBJ1-1, with TRBD1 identical over 7 bases. CDR1 SGHTA and CDR2 FQGNSA come from the germline V gene. Losses at the gene ends were 5 bases for V and 1 base for J; bases not matched to a gene: 7. The CDR3 is made up of 15 amino acids. The CDR3 coding sequence is TGTGCCAGCAGCCCGAGACAGGGCTCGAACACTGAAGCTTTCTTT. It yields the protein CASSPRQGSNTEAFF.

V is TRBV11-2 and J is TRBJ1-3; D may be TRBD1 (5 bases). Between the trimmed V and J ends, which lost 0 bases and 7 bases, there was a span of 16 bases. Per germline, CDR1 SGHAT and CDR2 FQNNGV. This CDR3 has 16 amino acids. CDR3 sequence (DNA): TGTGCCAGCAGCTTAGATCTAAGTAGGGACGGCAACACCATATATTTT. Protein sequence: CASSLDLSRDGNTIYF. The variable domain in full, with the rest retrieved from reference TRBV11-2 and TRBJ1-3, is EAGVAQSPRYKIIEKRQSVAFWCNPISGHATLYWYQQILGQGPKLLIQFQNNGVVDDSQLPKDRFSAERLKGVDSTLKIQPAKLEDSAVYLCASSLDLSRDGNTIYFGEGSWLTVV.

The rearrangement links TRBV14 to TRBJ2-5; TRBD1 aligns across 9 bases. Germline lookup yields CDR1 SGHDN and CDR2 FVKESK. The CDR3 covers 15 residues. With V trimmed by 1 base and J by 4 bases, 4 bases remained unmatched. The CDR3 protein is CASSQVQGAVETQYF. CDR3 bases: TGTGCCAGCAGCCAAGTACAGGGGGCCGTAGAGACCCAGTACTTC. Based on the CDR3 plus reference TRBV14 and TRBJ2-5, the full variable domain is EAGVTQFPSHSVIEKGQTVTLRCDPISGHDNLYWYRRVMGKEIKFLLHFVKESKQDESGMPNNRFLAERTGGTYSTLKVQPAELEDSGVYFCASSQVQGAVETQYFGPGTRLLVL.

The chain links TRBV7-6 to TRBJ2-5; D ambiguous. Trimming cost V 2 bases and J 3 bases, with 22 bases left between them. The CDR3 sequence is 18 residues long. Germline V gives CDR1 SGHVS, CDR2 FNYEAQ. CDR3 bases: TGTGCCAGCAGCTTATGGGGTACGACCATCAAGCGTGAAGAGACCCAGTACTTC. Its protein product is CASSLWGTTIKREETQYF.

The chain has TRBV30 and TRBJ2-2, with D tentatively TRBD2 (6 bases). The CDR3 is 17 amino acids. V lost 0 bases to trimming and J lost 4 bases, with 18 bases between them. Germline CDR1 reads GTSNPN; CDR2 reads SVGIG (reference sequence). The DNA for the CDR3 is TGTGCCTGGAGTGTAGGTTGGCCGGGAGCGGCCACCGGGGAGCTGTTTTTT. Protein: CAWSVGWPGAATGELFF.

This sequence joins TRBV14 and TRBJ1-1; D ambiguous. The CDR3 totals 13 residues. V was shortened by 1 base and J by 5 bases, with 8 bases between the two germline ends. Germline V gene data show CDR1 as SGHDN and CDR2 as FVKESK. CDR3 nucleotide sequence: TGTGCCAGCAGCCAAGGGATCTTGACTGAAGCTTTCTTT. This gives the protein CASSQGILTEAFF. Full variable domain (missing parts from reference TRBV14 and TRBJ1-1): EAGVTQFPSHSVIEKGQTVTLRCDPISGHDNLYWYRRVMGKEIKFLLHFVKESKQDESGMPNNRFLAERTGGTYSTLKVQPAELEDSGVYFCASSQGILTEAFFGQGTRLTVV.

This chain joins TRBV27 and TRBJ2-7, with 7 nucleotides matching TRBD1. The CDR3 spans 16 residues. V shed 3 bases, J shed 4 bases, and the junction held 12 bases outside the gene matches. CDR1 and CDR2 (germline): MNHEY, SMNVEV (reference sequence). The CDR3 bases are TGTGCCAGCAGTTTCTTGGTTCGACAGGGTGTATACGAGCAGTACTTC. Protein: CASSFLVRQGVYEQYF.

The chain combines TRBV5-1 with TRBJ1-1; 7 positions agree with TRBD1. Germline V CDR1 and CDR2: SGHRS, YFSETQ. There are 15 residues in the CDR3. V shed 3 bases and J 6 bases; nucleotides not matched to a gene: 11. The CDR3 loop is CASSWDGQVPAEAFF. In nucleotides, the CDR3 is TGCGCCAGCAGCTGGGACGGACAGGTCCCAGCTGAAGCTTTCTTT.

This sequence joins TRBV9 and TRBJ2-7, with D possibly being TRBD2 (6 bases). Trimming removed 0 bases at V and 2 bases at J, with 12 bases between. The CDR3 runs 15 residues. Germline V gene data show CDR1 as SGDLS and CDR2 as YYNGEE. This CDR3 is CASSVAGGTPYEQYF. As DNA, the CDR3 is TGTGCCAGCAGCGTAGCCGGGGGAACCCCCTACGAGCAGTACTTC. Complete variable domain (other parts from reference TRBV9 and TRBJ2-7): DSGVTQTPKHLITATGQRVTLRCSPRSGDLSVYWYQQSLDQGLQFLIQYYNGEERAKGNILERFSAQQFPDLHSELNLSSLELGDSALYFCASSVAGGTPYEQYFGPGTRLTVT.

V is TRBV9 and J is TRBJ2-4, with a tentative D call TRBD2 (7 bases). CDR1 and CDR2 (germline): SGDLS, YYNGEE. The length of the CDR3 is 17 residues. Trimming took off 0 bases at V and 1 base at J, with 14 bases between the two ends. This CDR3 is CASSVGAGAAAKNIQYF. The CDR3 DNA follows: TGTGCCAGCAGCGTAGGGGCGGGGGCGGCCGCCAAAAACATTCAGTACTTC.

This clone was seen a few times. The rearrangement links TRBV19 to TRBJ1-5; TRBD1 matches at 7 bases. The CDR3 extends over 13 amino acids. Trimming cost V 6 bases and J 7 bases; bases outside gene matches: 6. CDR1 and CDR2 (germline): LNHDA, SQIVND (reference sequence). In DNA, the CDR3 is TGTGCCAGTAGCACCACAGGGGACCAGCCCCAGCATTTT. Protein: CASSTTGDQPQHF.

The chain recombines TRBV19 with TRBJ2-5; 13 bases agree with TRBD2. CDR1 is LNHDA, CDR2 SQIVND, per germline (reference sequence). The junction had 8 bases not matched to a gene; V was cut back by 5 bases and J by 5 bases. The CDR3 runs 16 residues. The CDR3 DNA follows: TGTGCCAGTAGTCGAGGACTAGCGGGAGAGATGGAGACCCAGTACTTC. It codes for CASSRGLAGEMETQYF.

This chain joins TRBV27 and TRBJ2-3; D is perhaps TRBD2 (5 bases). The CDR3 is 12 amino acids. V shed 4 bases and J shed 13 bases, with 15 bases lying between them. Looked up from germline, CDR1 is MNHEY and CDR2 is SMNVEV (reference sequence). The CDR3 spells CASSSDFPKKYF. CDR3 sequence (DNA): TGTGCCAGCAGTTCGGACTTTCCGAAAAAGTATTTT.